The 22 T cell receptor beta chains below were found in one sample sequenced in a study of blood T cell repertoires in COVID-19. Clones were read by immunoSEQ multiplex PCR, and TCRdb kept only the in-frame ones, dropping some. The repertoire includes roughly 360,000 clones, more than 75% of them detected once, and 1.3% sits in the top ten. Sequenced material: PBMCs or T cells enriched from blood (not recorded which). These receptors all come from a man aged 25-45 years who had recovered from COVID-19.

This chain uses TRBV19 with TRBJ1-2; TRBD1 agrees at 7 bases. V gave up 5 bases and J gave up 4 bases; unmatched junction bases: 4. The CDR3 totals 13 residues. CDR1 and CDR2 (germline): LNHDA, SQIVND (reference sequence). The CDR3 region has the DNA TGTGCCAGTAGTCAGGGGGTGGCCTATGGCTACACCTTC. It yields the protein CASSQGVAYGYTF.

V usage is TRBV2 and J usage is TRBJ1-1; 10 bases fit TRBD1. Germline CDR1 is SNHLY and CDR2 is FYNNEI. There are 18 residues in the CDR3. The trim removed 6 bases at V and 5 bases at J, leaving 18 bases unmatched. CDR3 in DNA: TGTGCCAGCAGCCAACGAGGGACAGGGGAAAGGTTGAGGACTGAAGCTTTCTTT. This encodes CASSQRGTGERLRTEAFF.

CDR3 in amino acids: CASSLGQGDEQYF. In nucleotides, the CDR3 is TGTGCCAGCAGCTTAGGCCAGGGGGACGAGCAGTACTTC. The chain carries TRBV7-7 and TRBJ2-7; 7 bases line up with TRBD1. CDR1 is SSHAT, CDR2 FNYEAQ, per germline (reference sequence). The length of the CDR3 is 13 residues. V lost 1 base, J lost 5 bases, and 2 bases stayed unmatched.

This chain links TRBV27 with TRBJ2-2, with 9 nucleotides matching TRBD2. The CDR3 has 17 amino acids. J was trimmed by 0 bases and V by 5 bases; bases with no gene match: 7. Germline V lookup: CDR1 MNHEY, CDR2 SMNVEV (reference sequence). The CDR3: CASSLGLANSNTGELFF. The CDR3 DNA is TGTGCCAGCAGTCTGGGACTAGCCAATTCGAACACCGGGGAGCTGTTTTTT.

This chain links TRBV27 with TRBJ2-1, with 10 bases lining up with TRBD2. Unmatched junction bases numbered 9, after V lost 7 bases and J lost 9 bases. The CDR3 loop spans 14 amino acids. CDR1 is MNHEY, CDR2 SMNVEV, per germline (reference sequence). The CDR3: CASTGERGGSEQFF. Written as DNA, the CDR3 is TGTGCCAGCACTGGCGAGCGGGGGGGCAGTGAGCAGTTCTTC.

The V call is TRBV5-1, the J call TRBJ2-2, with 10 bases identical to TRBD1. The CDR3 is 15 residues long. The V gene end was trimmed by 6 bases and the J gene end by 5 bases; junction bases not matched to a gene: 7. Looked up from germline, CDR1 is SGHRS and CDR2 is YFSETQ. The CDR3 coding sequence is TGCGCCAGCAACCGAGACAGGGGGCAGACCGGGGAGCTGTTTTTT. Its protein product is CASNRDRGQTGELFF.

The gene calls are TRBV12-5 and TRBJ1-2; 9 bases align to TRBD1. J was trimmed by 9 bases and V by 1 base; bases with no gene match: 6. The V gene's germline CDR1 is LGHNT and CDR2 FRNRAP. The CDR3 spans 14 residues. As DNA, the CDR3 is TGTGCTAGTGGTTTGGGACAGGGGGTGGTAAGCTACACCTTC. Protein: CASGLGQGVVSYTF.

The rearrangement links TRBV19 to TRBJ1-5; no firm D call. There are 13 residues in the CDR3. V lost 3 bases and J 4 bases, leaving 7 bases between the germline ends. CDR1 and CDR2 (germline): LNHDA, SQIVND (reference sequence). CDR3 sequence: CASSIAGNQPQHF. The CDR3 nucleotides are TGTGCCAGTAGTATTGCCGGGAATCAGCCCCAGCATTTT.

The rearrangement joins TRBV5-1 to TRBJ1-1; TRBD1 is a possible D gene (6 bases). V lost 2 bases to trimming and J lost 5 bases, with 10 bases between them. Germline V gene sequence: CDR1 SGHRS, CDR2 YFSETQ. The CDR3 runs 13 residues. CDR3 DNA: TGCGCCAGCAGCTTTTCAGGGGTAACTGAAGCTTTCTTT. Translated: CASSFSGVTEAFF.

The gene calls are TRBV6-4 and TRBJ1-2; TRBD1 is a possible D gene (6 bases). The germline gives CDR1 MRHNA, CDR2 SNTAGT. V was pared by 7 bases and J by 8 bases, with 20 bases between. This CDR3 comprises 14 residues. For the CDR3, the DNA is TGTGCCAGCAATATGCTGACAGGAGGTCGCGGCTACACCTTC. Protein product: CASNMLTGGRGYTF.

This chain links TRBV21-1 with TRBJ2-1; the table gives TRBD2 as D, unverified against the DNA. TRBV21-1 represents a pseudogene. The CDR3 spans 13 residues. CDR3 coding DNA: TGTGCCGGTCTCGGGGGGCCCCAAGGGGAGCAGTTCTTC. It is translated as CAGLGGPQGEQFF.

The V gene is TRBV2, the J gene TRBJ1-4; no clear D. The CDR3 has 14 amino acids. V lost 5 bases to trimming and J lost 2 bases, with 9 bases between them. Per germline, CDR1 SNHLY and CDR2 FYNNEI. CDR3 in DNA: TGTGCCAGCAGTCCTCAGGCTACTAATGAAAAACTGTTTTTT. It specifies CASSPQATNEKLFF.

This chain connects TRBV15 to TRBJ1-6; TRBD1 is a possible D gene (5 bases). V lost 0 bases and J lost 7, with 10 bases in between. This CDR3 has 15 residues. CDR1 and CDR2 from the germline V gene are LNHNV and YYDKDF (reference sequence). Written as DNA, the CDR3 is TGTGCCACCAGCAGAGATCGCGGGGCCAATTCACCCCTCCACTTT. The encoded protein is CATSRDRGANSPLHF.

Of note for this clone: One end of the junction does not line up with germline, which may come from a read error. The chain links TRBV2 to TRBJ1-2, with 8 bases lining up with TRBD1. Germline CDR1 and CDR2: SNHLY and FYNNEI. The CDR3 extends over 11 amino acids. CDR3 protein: CASSETDRGNF. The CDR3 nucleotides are TGTGCCAGCAGTGAAACCGACAGGGGCAACTTC.

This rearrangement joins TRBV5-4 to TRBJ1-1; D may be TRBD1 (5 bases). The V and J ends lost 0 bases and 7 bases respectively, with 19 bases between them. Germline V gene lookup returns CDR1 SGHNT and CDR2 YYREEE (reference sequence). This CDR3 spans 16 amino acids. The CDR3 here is CASSLEQALPDGEAFF. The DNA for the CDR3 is TGTGCCAGCAGCTTGGAACAGGCCCTTCCTGACGGTGAAGCTTTCTTT.

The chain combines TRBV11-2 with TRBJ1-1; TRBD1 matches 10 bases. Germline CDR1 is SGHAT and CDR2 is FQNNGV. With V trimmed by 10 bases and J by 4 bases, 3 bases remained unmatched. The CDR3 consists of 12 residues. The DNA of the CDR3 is TGTGCCACTGGACAGGGGGGCACTGAAGCTTTCTTT. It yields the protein CATGQGGTEAFF.

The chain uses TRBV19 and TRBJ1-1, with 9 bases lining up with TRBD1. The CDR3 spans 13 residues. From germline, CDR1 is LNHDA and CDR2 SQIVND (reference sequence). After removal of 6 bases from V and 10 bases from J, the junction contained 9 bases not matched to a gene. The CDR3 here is CASSDRDRDTAFF. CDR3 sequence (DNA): TGTGCCAGTAGCGACCGGGACAGGGACACAGCTTTCTTT. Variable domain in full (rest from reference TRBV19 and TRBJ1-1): DGGITQSPKYLFRKEGQNVTLSCEQNLNHDAMYWYRQDPGQGLRLIYYSQIVNDFQKGDIAEGYSVSREKKESFPLTVTSAQKNPTAFYLCASSDRDRDTAFFGQGTRLTVV.

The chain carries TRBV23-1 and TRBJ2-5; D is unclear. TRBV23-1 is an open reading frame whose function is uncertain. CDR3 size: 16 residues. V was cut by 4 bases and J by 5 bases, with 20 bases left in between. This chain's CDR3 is CASSPTEQMKAETQYF. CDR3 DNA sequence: TGCGCCAGCAGTCCTACGGAACAGATGAAGGCGGAGACCCAGTACTTC.

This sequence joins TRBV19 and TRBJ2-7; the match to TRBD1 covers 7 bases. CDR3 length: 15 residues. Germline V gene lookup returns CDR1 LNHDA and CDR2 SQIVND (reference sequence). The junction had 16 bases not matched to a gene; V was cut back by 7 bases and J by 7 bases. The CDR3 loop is CASTPGGTVLREQYF. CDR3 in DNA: TGTGCCAGTACCCCTGGTGGGACAGTCCTTCGGGAGCAGTACTTC.

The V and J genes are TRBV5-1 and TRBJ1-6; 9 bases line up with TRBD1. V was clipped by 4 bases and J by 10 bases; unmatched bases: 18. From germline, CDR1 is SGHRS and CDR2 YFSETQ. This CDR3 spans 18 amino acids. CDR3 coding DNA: TGCGCCAGCAGCCAATATCTTCCGGGACAGGGAACTCACTCACCCCTCCACTTT. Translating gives CASSQYLPGQGTHSPLHF.

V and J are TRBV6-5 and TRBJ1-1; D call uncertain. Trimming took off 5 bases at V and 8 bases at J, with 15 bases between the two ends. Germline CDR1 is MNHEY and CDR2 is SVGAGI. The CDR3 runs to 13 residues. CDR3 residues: CASSQSGGNEAFF. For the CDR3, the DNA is TGTGCCAGCAGTCAATCAGGCGGGAACGAAGCTTTCTTT.

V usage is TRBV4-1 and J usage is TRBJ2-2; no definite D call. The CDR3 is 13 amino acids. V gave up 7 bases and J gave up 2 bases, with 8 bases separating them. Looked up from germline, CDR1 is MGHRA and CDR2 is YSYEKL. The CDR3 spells CASISGNTGELFF. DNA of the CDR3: TGCGCCAGCATTTCAGGAAACACCGGGGAGCTGTTTTTT.